This TCR beta chain derives from a study of OX40 agonist ivuxolimab in advanced cancers. The wider study: Of mixed ages from about 20 to 90 and averaging roughly 60 years, the group was over 80% male. Study-level results: Near-lowest levels of clonal expansion characterized partial responders at 0.1-3.0 mg/kg. In CD8+ T cells, expanded clones were on average more numerous than in CD4+.

The table came from immunoSEQ multiplex PCR; TCRdb's copy has only in-frame clones and leaves some out. The sample consists of some 45,000 clones, 70% to 90% of them appearing once. Germline-derived CDR1 and CDR2 are SGHVS and FQNEAQ. Trimming left V 1 base short and J 4 bases short, with 8 bases between. This CDR3 spans 13 amino acids. Comments on this clone: Its antigen is not identified.

The sample here was CD4+ or CD8+ T cells sorted from blood, taken in a trial of the OX40 agonist ivuxolimab. The receptor was isolated from an adult with an advanced solid tumor such as melanoma, head and neck, liver or kidney cancer. V gene TRBV7-8 combines with J gene TRBJ2-7; possible D gene TRBD2, 5 bases. This CDR3 reads CASSLERAYEQYF. The CDR3 DNA follows: TGTGCCAGCAGCTTAGAGAGGGCGTACGAGCAGTACTTC.